This T cell receptor (beta chain) is drawn from a study of shared clonotypes between healthy human individuals. Naive CD8 cells lacked CD45RO, underwent positive selection for CCR7 and left out terminally differentiated effector memory CD45RA+ cells. Per germline, CDR1 SGHTA and CDR2 FQGNSA. The CDR3 has 17 residues. V was clipped by 5 bases and J by 8 bases; unmatched bases: 9. Repertoires were generated with immunoSEQ multiplex PCR, while TCRdb's copy carries only in-frame clones and drops some. Of about 2.2 million clones listed, 80% to 95% are singletons. The rearrangement joins TRBV7-2 to TRBJ2-2; TRBD2 matches 15 bases. Sequencing used naive CD8+ T cells from PBMCs. This clonotype was sampled from a man between 18 and 35 years old in good health. Some clones in this sample may be carry-over from other donors' samples. CDR3 nucleotide sequence: TGTGCCAGCAGCCCACACCGGACTAGCGGGAGGGTTGGGGAGCTGTTTTTT. Translation: CASSPHRTSGRVGELFF.